This is a list of T cell receptor beta chains from one sample in a study of human T cells and chemical hapten exposure. TCRdb fed the RACE reads into MiXCR, producing one record per CDR3 protein. The sample has roughly 110,000 distinct CDR3 sequences; roughly 12% are singletons. The sequencing used whole blood, collected in connection with sensitization to the hapten diphenylcyclopropenone (DPC). These receptors were taken from a woman aged 45 to 65 with alopecia areata. Some clones in this sample may be carry-over from other donors' samples. Both conserved end residues are part of each CDR3. A D gene is named only where the DNA matches it firmly. Only some rows state a clone size, as once, few, many or a class for expanded clones.

cdr3_aa cdr3_nt v_call clone_size j_call d_call
CASTPLGGYSYNSPLHF TGTGCCAGCACCCCACTAGGGGGTTACTCCTATAATTCACCCCTCCACTTT TRBV6-5 - TRBJ1-6 -
CASSPGQASTDTQYF TGCGCCAGCAGCCCCGGACAGGCGAGCACAGATACGCAGTATTTT TRBV5-1 few TRBJ2-3 TRBD1
CASSSGTVISPLHF TGTGCCAGCAGCTCCGGGACGGTTATTTCACCCCTCCACTTT TRBV5-5 - TRBJ1-6 -
CASSPDYTGELFF TGTGCCAGCAGCCCAGACTACACCGGGGAGCTGTTTTTT TRBV7-2 - TRBJ2-2 -
CASSPLSAGKNMNTEAFF TGCGCCAGCAGCCCTCTTAGCGCAGGCAAAAATATGAACACTGAAGCTTTCTTT TRBV5-1 - TRBJ1-1 -
CASSLDRGILNTEAFF TGTGCCAGCAGCTTAGATAGGGGGATTTTGAACACTGAAGCTTTCTTT TRBV11-2 few TRBJ1-1 -
CASSIGTGSLNIQYF TGTGCCAGCAGTATAGGGACAGGGAGTCTGAACATTCAGTACTTC TRBV27 few TRBJ2-4 TRBD1
CASSLSGTGMETQYF TGTGCCAGCAGCTTATCCGGGACAGGGATGGAGACCCAGTACTTC TRBV5-4 few TRBJ2-5 TRBD1
CATQSTFEAFF TGTGCCACCCAGTCCACCTTTGAAGCTTTCTTT TRBV2 - TRBJ1-1 -
CASSPSSSRPPNNEQFF TGTGCCAGCAGTCCTTCCTCCTCGCGCCCCCCCAACAATGAGCAGTTCTTC TRBV6-2/TRBV6-3 - TRBJ2-1 -
CASSFGRLAGGSQETQYF TGTGCCAGCAGCTTCGGCCGCCTAGCGGGGGGGTCGCAAGAGACCCAGTACTTC TRBV7-6 - TRBJ2-5 TRBD2
CASSVEGGTEAFF TGTGCCAGCAGTGTCGAGGGGGGCACTGAAGCTTTCTTT TRBV6-1 - TRBJ1-1 -
CSARGETGTDTQYF TGCAGCGCACGGGGGGAGACGGGAACAGATACGCAGTATTTT TRBV29-1 - TRBJ2-3 TRBD2
CASSHLGIGETGELFF TGTGCCAGCAGCCATTTAGGGATCGGGGAAACCGGGGAGCTGTTTTTT TRBV3-1 - TRBJ2-2 -
CATSSWGEKEAFF TGTGCCACCAGCTCGTGGGGGGAAAAAGAAGCTTTCTTT TRBV24-1 - TRBJ1-1 -
CASSLHLRTGDRGELFF TGTGCCAGCAGCCTACATCTGAGGACAGGGGATAGGGGGGAGCTGTTTTTT TRBV12-3/TRBV12-4 few TRBJ2-2 TRBD1
CASGARDGTEAFF TGCGCCAGTGGGGCGAGGGATGGCACTGAAGCTTTCTTT TRBV5-1 many TRBJ1-1 -
CSALEGGLHGYTF TGCAGCGCCTTGGAGGGGGGCTTACATGGCTACACCTTC TRBV29-1 few TRBJ1-2 -
CASSSSGGGNTEAFF TGTGCCAGCAGCTCCTCGGGAGGGGGAAACACTGAAGCTTTCTTT TRBV28 few TRBJ1-1 -
CASSRRQGKPQHF TGTGCCAGCAGCCGACGACAGGGCAAGCCCCAGCATTTT TRBV21-1 - TRBJ1-5 -
CASSLGRGFTADSPLHF TGTGCCAGCAGTTTGGGTAGGGGATTTACAGCGGACTCACCCCTCCACTTT TRBV28 - TRBJ1-6 -
CASSTGATSTDTQYF TGTGCCAGCAGTACGGGGGCTACTAGCACAGATACGCAGTATTTT TRBV28 - TRBJ2-3 -
CASSVGMSGLQETQYF TGTGCCAGCAGCGTAGGGATGAGCGGCTTACAAGAGACCCAGTACTTC TRBV7-2 - TRBJ2-5 -
CASSLDPYSGNTIYF TGTGCCAGCAGTTTGGATCCCTACTCTGGAAACACCATATATTTT TRBV28 - TRBJ1-3 -
CASTPAYYNEQFF TGTGCCAGCACTCCGGCCTACTACAATGAGCAGTTCTTC TRBV6-2/TRBV6-3 - TRBJ2-1 -
CASSWGYTGELFF TGTGCCAGCAGCTGGGGATACACCGGGGAGCTGTTTTTT TRBV7-9 many TRBJ2-2 -
CASIRTSGKTGANVLTF TGTGCCAGCATTAGGACTAGCGGGAAAACTGGGGCCAACGTCCTGACTTTC TRBV6-2/TRBV6-3 - TRBJ2-6 TRBD2
CASSQQGTDSSTNEQFF TGTGCCAGCAGCCAACAGGGGACGGATTCGAGTACAAATGAGCAGTTCTTC TRBV11-3 - TRBJ2-1 TRBD1
CASSSRTGGQETQYF TGTGCCAGCAGCTCACGGACAGGGGGCCAAGAGACCCAGTACTTC TRBV7-9 few TRBJ2-5 TRBD1
CASSSRDPQLFYEQYF TGTGCCAGCTCATCGCGGGACCCCCAGTTATTCTACGAGCAGTACTTC TRBV18 few TRBJ2-7 -
CATEESFDGYTF TGTGCCACCGAGGAAAGCTTTGACGGCTACACCTTC TRBV28 - TRBJ1-2 -
CSVEGPGGGYTF TGCAGCGTTGAAGGGCCTGGCGGGGGCTACACCTTC TRBV29-1 few TRBJ1-2 -